A selection of T cell receptor beta chains follows, all from one sample in a study of blood T cell repertoires in COVID-19. Sequencing used immunoSEQ multiplex PCR; TCRdb keeps in-frame clones, though not all of them. The sample has over 250,000 clones, approximately 90% seen once. Material: peripheral blood. These receptors all come from a woman aged 30 to 39 with COVID-19, enrolled during active disease. The CDR3 runs from the conserved cysteine through the conserved F or W. The order of the fields is V gene, J gene, CDR3 protein.

V: TRBV10-1; J: TRBJ2-2; CDR3: CASSRLAGGGELFF
V: TRBV11-2; J: TRBJ1-1; CDR3: CASSLEGANTEAFF
V: TRBV6-5; J: TRBJ2-1; CDR3: CASKIIGSYNEQFF
V: TRBV27; J: TRBJ2-1; CDR3: CASSLGSPLDEQFF
V: TRBV19; J: TRBJ2-7; CDR3: CASSIAPSAREQYF
V: TRBV19; J: TRBJ1-1; CDR3: CASSPRPDTGRSRAFF
V: TRBV30; J: TRBJ2-2; CDR3: CAWDGTTTGELFF
V: TRBV9; J: TRBJ2-1; CDR3: CASSVTAGWNEQFF
V: TRBV3-1/TRBV3-2; J: TRBJ1-6; CDR3: CASSPGTVKSPLHF
V: TRBV27; J: TRBJ1-6; CDR3: CASSSHRDRGPNSPLHF
V: TRBV4-2; J: TRBJ1-1; CDR3: CASSQKTGSGGLGTEAFF
V: TRBV12-3/TRBV12-4; J: TRBJ2-7; CDR3: CASSSFRLAGAF
V: TRBV25-1; J: TRBJ2-7; CDR3: CASSPLGTGPYEQYF
V: TRBV28; J: TRBJ1-1; CDR3: CASSLIQGTTEAFF
V: TRBV29-1; J: TRBJ1-2; CDR3: CSVLGQEDGYTF
V: TRBV27; J: TRBJ2-5; CDR3: CASSPGTGPQYF
V: TRBV27; J: TRBJ1-1; CDR3: CASSLSRVTTEAFF
V: TRBV6-6; J: TRBJ2-7; CDR3: CASSETMPHYEQYF
V: TRBV27; J: TRBJ2-6; CDR3: CAAASTSGANVLTF
V: TRBV9; J: TRBJ2-6; CDR3: CASTPGGSGANVLTF
V: TRBV6-2/TRBV6-3; J: TRBJ1-3; CDR3: CASSLDRGVGNTIYF
V: TRBV5-6; J: TRBJ1-1; CDR3: CASSHTGGPDTEAFF